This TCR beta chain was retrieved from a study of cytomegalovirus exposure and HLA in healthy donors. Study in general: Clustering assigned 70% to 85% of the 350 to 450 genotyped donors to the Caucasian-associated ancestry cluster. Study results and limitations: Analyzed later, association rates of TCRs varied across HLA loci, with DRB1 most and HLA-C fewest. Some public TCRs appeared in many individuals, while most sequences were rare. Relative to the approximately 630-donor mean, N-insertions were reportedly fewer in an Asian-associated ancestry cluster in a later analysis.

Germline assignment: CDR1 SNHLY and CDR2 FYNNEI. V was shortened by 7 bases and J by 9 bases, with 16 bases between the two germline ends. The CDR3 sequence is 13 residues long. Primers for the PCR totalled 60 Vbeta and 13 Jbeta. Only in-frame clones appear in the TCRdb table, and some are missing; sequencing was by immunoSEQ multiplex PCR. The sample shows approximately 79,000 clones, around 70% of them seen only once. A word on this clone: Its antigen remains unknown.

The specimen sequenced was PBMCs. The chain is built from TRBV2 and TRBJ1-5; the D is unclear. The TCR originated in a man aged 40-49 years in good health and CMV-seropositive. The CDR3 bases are TGTGCCAGCAAATCCAGCCCTAGTCGGCCCCAGCATTTT. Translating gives CASKSSPSRPQHF.